The entry that follows covers one TCR beta chain sequence. Antigen unknown. CDR1 is LGHNT and CDR2 is FRNRAP in the germline V gene. With 5 bases clipped from V and 4 bases from J, the junction kept 5 bases outside the gene matches. This CDR3 region has 16 residues. A sample-barcoded 5' primer and a J-beta primer mix were used in a second PCR of roughly 6 to 11 cycles. MiXCR, run by TCRdb on the 5' RACE reads, gives a single entry per CDR3 protein. The table lists fewer than 1.5 million distinct CDR3 sequences, around 42% of them singletons. The data belong to a study of blood T cells in healthy people across ages. Study-wide points: Higher diversity, along with more naive CD4+ cells, distinguished long-lived donors from aged donors.

The gene calls are TRBV12-5 and TRBJ2-3; 14 bases match TRBD2. The source is a woman between 18 and 29 years old in good health. The sample taken for sequencing was blood. In DNA, the CDR3 is TGTGCTAGTGGTCCGGGACTAGCGGGAGTCGCAGATACGCAGTATTTT. This gives the protein CASGPGLAGVADTQYF.